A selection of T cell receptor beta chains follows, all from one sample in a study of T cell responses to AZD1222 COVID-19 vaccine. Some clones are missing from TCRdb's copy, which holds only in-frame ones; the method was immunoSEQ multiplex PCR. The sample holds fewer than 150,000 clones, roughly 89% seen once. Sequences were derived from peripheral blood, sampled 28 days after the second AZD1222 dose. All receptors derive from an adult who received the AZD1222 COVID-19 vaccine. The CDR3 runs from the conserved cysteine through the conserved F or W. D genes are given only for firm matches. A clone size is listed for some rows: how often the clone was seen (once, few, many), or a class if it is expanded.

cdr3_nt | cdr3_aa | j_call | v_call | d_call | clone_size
TGCGCCAGCAGCTTGGATTCAGGGGGACTCTCTGGAAACACCATATATTTT | CASSLDSGGLSGNTIYF | TRBJ1-3 | TRBV5-1 | TRBD1 | NA
TGTGCCAGCAGCCAGGGACTAGCGACGGAGACCCAGTACTTC | CASSQGLATETQYF | TRBJ2-5 | TRBV11-3 | TRBD2 | NA
TGTGCCAGCAGCCCGCGCGAGAGGTACCGCACAGATACGCAGTATTTT | CASSPRERYRTDTQYF | TRBJ2-3 | TRBV14 | NA | NA
TGTGCCAGCAGTTCGAGAGGGAGGGGGGGGCGGTACGAGCAGTACTTC | CASSSRGRGGRYEQYF | TRBJ2-7 | TRBV27 | NA | NA
TGCAGCGTTGTTGGGGGCAGGTTTAATGAAAAACTGTTTTTT | CSVVGGRFNEKLFF | TRBJ1-4 | TRBV29-1 | NA | NA
TGTGCCAGCAGTGAAGCAGGAAGGGGCCTTAGCAATCAGCCCCAGCATTTT | CASSEAGRGLSNQPQHF | TRBJ1-5 | TRBV6-1 | NA | once
TGTGCCAGTCACGCGGGAGAGCCCTACGAGCAGTACTTC | CASHAGEPYEQYF | TRBJ2-7 | TRBV19 | TRBD2 | NA
TGTGCCAGCAGTGAAGCGGGGCCCGGGACTAGCCCCGGGGAGCTGTTTTTT | CASSEAGPGTSPGELFF | TRBJ2-2 | TRBV2 | TRBD2 | NA
TGTGCCACCAGCACGAGCGGCGGAACTACCTACAATGAGCAGTTCTTC | CATSTSGGTTYNEQFF | TRBJ2-1 | TRBV15 | NA | NA
TGTGCCTGGAGTAGGAGGGACGAGCAGTACTTC | CAWSRRDEQYF | TRBJ2-7 | TRBV30 | NA | NA
TGTGCCAGCAGTTATGACAGGGTGCGCACTGAAGCTTTCTTT | CASSYDRVRTEAFF | TRBJ1-1 | TRBV6-5 | TRBD1 | NA
TGTGCCAGCAGTTTATTCCAGACGGGCTCCTACGAGCAGTACTTC | CASSLFQTGSYEQYF | TRBJ2-7 | TRBV28 | NA | NA
TGTGCCAGCAGTTACTCAGGTAGTTGGTCCGAAAATGAGCAGTTCTTC | CASSYSGSWSENEQFF | TRBJ2-1 | TRBV6-6 | NA | NA
TGTGCCTGGGGGGGACAGGGACAAAAACTGTTTTTT | CAWGGQGQKLFF | TRBJ1-4 | TRBV30 | TRBD1 | NA
TGTGCCAGCAGCTTAGCGTTGGTTGGTGCTGGAAACACCATATATTTT | CASSLALVGAGNTIYF | TRBJ1-3 | TRBV7-9 | NA | NA
TGTGCCACCCGGGACTACCTTCGGGATACGCAGTATTTT | CATRDYLRDTQYF | TRBJ2-3 | TRBV6-5 | TRBD2 | NA
TGCGCCAGCAGTAAAGACAGCTACAATGAGCAGTTCTTC | CASSKDSYNEQFF | TRBJ2-1 | TRBV10-1 | NA | NA
TGTGCCAGCAGCAGCCGGGACAGGGGGCAGAAGTTCTACACCTTC | CASSSRDRGQKFYTF | TRBJ1-2 | TRBV6-5 | TRBD1 | once
TGTGCCAGCAGCTTACCGGGGCTATCTGGAAACACCATATATTTT | CASSLPGLSGNTIYF | TRBJ1-3 | TRBV7-9 | NA | NA
TGTGCCAGCAGCCAATCATTGGAATCCTACGAGCAGTACTTC | CASSQSLESYEQYF | TRBJ2-7 | TRBV7-9 | NA | NA
TGTGCCAGCAGTGCCACAGAGAACACTGAAGCTTTCTTT | CASSATENTEAFF | TRBJ1-1 | TRBV6-4 | NA | NA
TGCGCCAGCAGCTTGGGTCTAGTGTCCTACAATGAGCAGTTCTTC | CASSLGLVSYNEQFF | TRBJ2-1 | TRBV5-1 | NA | NA